This T cell receptor beta chain is drawn from a study of T cells after yellow fever vaccination. In TCRdb, the 5' RACE reads were re-called with MiXCR into one record per CDR3 protein. The data hold hundreds of thousands of distinct CDR3 sequences, with roughly an eighth observed a single time. The CDR3 runs to 15 residues. Germline V gene data show CDR1 as MNHEY and CDR2 as SVGAGI. V lost 0 bases and J lost 1, with 9 bases in between. This clonotype was sampled from a man under 40 who received the YFV17D yellow fever vaccine. V usage is TRBV6-5 and J usage is TRBJ1-1; possibly TRBD1 for D (5 bases). Sequencing was performed on PBMCs, taken on the day of the yellow fever booster vaccination. CDR3 amino acids: CASSYSGRGNTEAFF. CDR3 nucleotide sequence: TGTGCCAGCAGTTACTCCGGTAGGGGGAACACTGAAGCTTTCTTT.